These T cell receptor beta chains were read from a single sample in a study of blood T cell repertoires in COVID-19. The method was immunoSEQ multiplex PCR; TCRdb's version includes in-frame clones alone and lacks a portion of them. The table records about 50,000 clones, more than 75% of them present only once. The sequenced sample consisted of peripheral blood. The receptor source for this set is an elderly woman with COVID-19, enrolled during active disease. The CDR3 runs from the conserved cysteine through the conserved F or W. The order of the fields is D gene, V gene, clone size, J gene, CDR3 DNA, CDR3 protein. The D gene is left open where the match is weak. Part of the rows lack a size; the others show once, few, many or a class for expanded clones.

d_call: TRBD1; v_call: TRBV18; clone_size: -; j_call: TRBJ1-1; cdr3_nt: TGTGCCAGCTCACCAACAGGGGGGAACACTGAAGCTTTCTTT; cdr3_aa: CASSPTGGNTEAFF
d_call: -; v_call: TRBV28; clone_size: -; j_call: TRBJ1-1; cdr3_nt: TGTGCCAGCAGAACAGGGCTGAACACTGAAGCTTTCTTT; cdr3_aa: CASRTGLNTEAFF
d_call: TRBD1; v_call: TRBV3-1/TRBV3-2; clone_size: once; j_call: TRBJ1-4; cdr3_nt: TGTGCCAGCAGCCAAGCCCGACAGGGCGGTGAAAAACTGTTTTTT; cdr3_aa: CASSQARQGGEKLFF
d_call: TRBD2; v_call: TRBV5-1; clone_size: -; j_call: TRBJ2-3; cdr3_nt: TGCGCCAGCAGCTTGGCCGGAGCGGGGGGCAGCACAGATACGCAGTATTTT; cdr3_aa: CASSLAGAGGSTDTQYF
d_call: TRBD2; v_call: TRBV7-8; clone_size: -; j_call: TRBJ2-1; cdr3_nt: TGTGCCAGCAGCTTAAATTTAGCGGGGGGGACCTACAATGAGCAGTTCTTC; cdr3_aa: CASSLNLAGGTYNEQFF
d_call: -; v_call: TRBV7-9; clone_size: once; j_call: TRBJ1-1; cdr3_nt: TGTGCCAGCAGCTTAGGGGCCCGACAGTTGAACACTGAAGCTTTCTTT; cdr3_aa: CASSLGARQLNTEAFF
d_call: TRBD1; v_call: TRBV19; clone_size: -; j_call: TRBJ2-7; cdr3_nt: TGTGCCAGTAGCCCCTCTCAGGGACAGGGGGCTTACGAGCAGTACTTC; cdr3_aa: CASSPSQGQGAYEQYF
d_call: -; v_call: TRBV14; clone_size: -; j_call: TRBJ1-1; cdr3_nt: TGTGCCAGCAGCCGTTCCGGGTCGAACACTGAAGCTTTCTTT; cdr3_aa: CASSRSGSNTEAFF
d_call: TRBD1; v_call: TRBV18; clone_size: -; j_call: TRBJ1-1; cdr3_nt: TGTGCCAGCTCCCCTCGGACAGGGCTGAACACTGAAGCTTTCTTT; cdr3_aa: CASSPRTGLNTEAFF
d_call: TRBD2; v_call: TRBV5-1; clone_size: -; j_call: TRBJ2-1; cdr3_nt: TGCGCCAGCAGCTTGACTAGCGGGGGGGCTATTGAGCAGTTCTTC; cdr3_aa: CASSLTSGGAIEQFF